This T cell receptor (beta chain) was sequenced in a study of cytomegalovirus exposure and HLA in healthy donors. Remarks on this clone: The antigen is unknown.

Regarding the study as a whole: Relative to the 666-donor mean, N-insertions were reportedly fewer in an Asian-associated ancestry cluster in a later analysis.

V dropped 0 bases and J dropped 2 bases, with 11 bases sitting between them. The length of the CDR3 is 15 residues. Germline values: CDR1 SGDLS, CDR2 YYNGEE. The PCR employed 60 Vbeta primers together with 13 Jbeta primers. Sequencing was performed with immunoSEQ multiplex PCR; in TCRdb, only in-frame clones are kept and a portion is missing. The data contain 150,000 to 200,000 clones, about 78% of them singletons. Sample: PBMCs. The sequence came from a woman in her 50s in good health and CMV-seropositive. The V gene is TRBV9, the J gene TRBJ2-5, with D possibly TRBD1 on 7 matching bases. The CDR3 coding sequence is TGTGCCAGCAGCGTAGGGCAGGGGGGTCAAGAGACCCAGTACTTC. Protein sequence: CASSVGQGGQETQYF.